A single T cell receptor beta chain is shown here with its context. Its specificity is unknown. This record comes from a study of CD8+ T cells in alopecia areata. Study-level findings and limits: Elevated clonality characterized lesional scalp relative to normal scalp, particularly in alopecia totalis/universalis.

Samples from alopecia areata patients were lesional scalp punch biopsies and peripheral blood. Isolation of CD4+ and CD8+ T cells from PBMCs was achieved by sorting. Germline CDR1 MGHRA, CDR2 YSYEKL. This CDR3 spans 14 amino acids. Trimming removed 0 bases at V and 5 bases at J, with 10 bases between. Following RNA extraction, reverse transcription yielded cDNA that acted as the sequencing template. The repertoire was sequenced with immunoSEQ multiplex PCR; TCRdb's copy has only in-frame clones and lacks some. The table has almost 35,000 clones, around 50% seen once. This chain links TRBV4-1 with TRBJ1-2; D is perhaps TRBD1 (5 bases). The receptor was derived from a human donor with alopecia areata. Sequencing was carried out using NKG2D-high CD8+ T cells sorted from blood. The CDR3 DNA reads as TGCGCCAGCAGCCAAGACCAGGGAGGGTATGGCTACACCTTC. It yields the protein CASSQDQGGYGYTF.